This T cell receptor beta chain stems from a study of blood T cell repertoires in COVID-19. Study summary: Samples representing acute and convalescent COVID-19 were sourced from the United States, Italy and Spain. T cells, B-cell-depleted T cells, or PBMCs supplied cDNA or gDNA.

This clone has only one observation. Those who participated ranged in age from about 18 to 89 years and resided in around 22 US areas. Participant-reported clinical history was the basis for cohort assignment. The method was immunoSEQ multiplex PCR; TCRdb's version includes in-frame clones alone and lacks a portion of them. This sample has hundreds of thousands of clones, with roughly 90% found just once. Germline values: CDR1 SGHTS, CDR2 YDEGEE. This CDR3 contains 13 residues. V lost 0 bases and J lost 9, with 12 bases in between. The chain employs TRBV5-8 and TRBJ1-2; D possibly corresponds to TRBD1 (6 bases). The sample taken for sequencing was PBMCs or T cells enriched from blood (not recorded which). The clonotype originates from a woman aged 50 to 60 in a cohort exposed to, infected with or recovered from COVID-19 (not recorded which). CDR3 in amino acids: CASSLGPGQRYTF. The CDR3 DNA reads as TGTGCCAGCAGCTTGGGTCCGGGACAACGCTACACCTTC.